Each of the 22 T cell receptor beta chains below was sequenced from the same sample in a study of T-cell memory formation after mild COVID-19. In TCRdb, the 5' RACE reads were re-called with MiXCR into one record per CDR3 protein. The profile shows around 450,000 distinct CDR3 sequences, 15% to 20% of them singletons. The source material was PBMCs or a T cell subset sorted from them (not recorded which). The receptors come from an adult woman who had mild COVID-19 (a few samples of this study predate the infection). Cell type and time point are not known.

The chain combines TRBV7-3 with TRBJ2-6; D uncertain. CDR1 is SGHTA and CDR2 is FQGTGA in the germline V gene. The ends were cut back, 2 bases at V and 8 bases at J, with 13 bases in the middle. CDR3 length equals 15 residues. CDR3 sequence: CASSLHQALTNVLTF. In DNA, the CDR3 is TGTGCCAGCAGCTTACACCAGGCCTTGACCAACGTCCTGACTTTC.

This clonotype was seen more than once but under ten times. This chain connects TRBV5-1 to TRBJ1-1; 7 nucleotides line up with TRBD1. J lost 6 bases, V lost 0 bases, and 5 bases had no gene match. The CDR3 covers 14 residues. CDR1 is SGHRS, CDR2 YFSETQ, per germline. The CDR3 reads CASSLGYDRAEAFF. The CDR3 nucleotides are TGCGCCAGCAGCTTGGGCTATGACAGGGCTGAAGCTTTCTTT.

This clonotype was counted only a few times. V usage is TRBV6-5 and J usage is TRBJ2-6; 7 positions agree with TRBD1. This CDR3 is 17 amino acids long. V dropped 6 bases and J dropped 2; count of bases not matched to a gene: 10. Per the germline V gene, CDR1 is MNHEY and CDR2 is SVGAGI. The CDR3 is CASRGDSTFPGANVLTF. For the CDR3, the DNA is TGTGCCAGCAGGGGGGACAGTACTTTTCCTGGGGCCAACGTCCTGACTTTC.

This clonotype was found a few times. The chain recombines TRBV24-1 with TRBJ1-1; 10 bases match TRBD1. Germline V gene data show CDR1 as KGHDR and CDR2 as SFDVKD. This CDR3 has 14 residues. Trimming cost V 7 bases and J 0 bases; bases outside gene matches: 1. The CDR3 nucleotides are TGTGCCACCAGGGACAGGGGGGTGAACACTGAAGCTTTCTTT. This codes for CATRDRGVNTEAFF.

The table lists this clonotype with a few counts. This chain connects TRBV20-1 to TRBJ1-1; the D is unclear. Trimming cost V 6 bases and J 0 bases, with 8 bases left between them. This CDR3 has 12 amino acids. The germline V gene encodes CDR1 DFQATT and CDR2 SNEGSKA (reference sequence). The DNA for the CDR3 is TGCAGTGCCCTTATCATGAACACTGAAGCTTTCTTT. Residues: CSALIMNTEAFF.

J is TRBJ1-4 and V is TRBV5-1, with a possible D match to TRBD1 (6 bases). V lost 0 bases and J 1 base, leaving 10 bases between the germline ends. The CDR3 loop spans 16 amino acids. CDR1 is SGHRS, CDR2 YFSETQ, per germline. DNA for the CDR3: TGCGCCAGCAGCTTGGCGGGGGGCGGAACTAATGAAAAACTGTTTTTT. Protein: CASSLAGGGTNEKLFF.

This clonotype has only a few counts. The gene calls are TRBV4-1 and TRBJ2-2; 7 bases line up with TRBD2. With 8 bases clipped from V and 4 bases from J, the junction kept 13 bases outside the gene matches. This CDR3 is built from 16 residues. The V gene's germline CDR1 is MGHRA and CDR2 YSYEKL. Written as DNA, the CDR3 is TGCGCCAGCCATAACTACTGGGAGCGGGGCACCGGGGAGCTGTTTTTT. It specifies CASHNYWERGTGELFF.

This clonotype was seen a handful of times. CDR3 in DNA: TGCAGCGCCGTTACCGGGACAGCCTACGAGCAGTACTTC. Protein sequence: CSAVTGTAYEQYF. The chain carries TRBV29-1 and TRBJ2-7, with TRBD1 identical over 7 bases. CDR1 is SQVTM and CDR2 is ANQGSEA in the germline V gene. This CDR3 has 13 residues. Germline trimming cut 7 bases from V and 2 bases from J; bases unmatched to any gene: 8.

The V call is TRBV20-1, the J call TRBJ1-1, with a tentative D call TRBD1 (6 bases). Between the trimmed V and J ends, which lost 3 bases and 0 bases, there was a span of 11 bases. Germline loops: CDR1 DFQATT, CDR2 SNEGSKA (reference sequence). This CDR3 is built from 14 residues. For the CDR3, the DNA is TGCAGTGCTAGCGAGGACAGCTTGAACACTGAAGCTTTCTTT. Its translation is CSASEDSLNTEAFF.

This clonotype turned up a few times. The CDR3 loop is CACVVRANYGYTF. The CDR3 DNA is TGTGCCTGCGTAGTCCGGGCTAACTATGGCTACACCTTC. The rearrangement uses TRBV19 and TRBJ1-2; D gene uncertain. V shed 11 bases and J shed 0 bases, with 13 bases lying between them. The length of the CDR3 is 13 residues. Germline-derived CDR1 and CDR2 are LNHDA and SQIVND (reference sequence).

The V and J genes are TRBV6-4 and TRBJ2-1, with unresolved D. The length of the CDR3 is 16 residues. Trimming left V 3 bases short and J 0 bases short, with 12 bases between. Germline CDR1 and CDR2: MRHNA and SNTAGT. CDR3 nucleotides: TGTGCCAGCAGTGAATATTACGTTAGCTCCTACAATGAGCAGTTCTTC. Its translation: CASSEYYVSSYNEQFF.

This clonotype was recorded a few times. The rearrangement links TRBV5-1 to TRBJ1-4; possible D gene TRBD1, 6 bases. The CDR3 runs to 19 residues. Trimming removed 4 bases at V and 2 bases at J, with 24 bases between. CDR1 is SGHRS and CDR2 is YFSETQ in the germline V gene. CDR3 bases: TGCGCCAGCAGCCCTTACCCTACGGGACAACGCAGGACTAATGAAAAACTGTTTTTT. Residues: CASSPYPTGQRRTNEKLFF.

This clonotype was detected a few times. The gene calls are TRBV12-3 or TRBV12-4 and TRBJ2-3, with a weak D call TRBD2 (5 bases). V was pared by 3 bases and J by 2 bases, with 9 bases between. The CDR3 extends over 14 amino acids. This CDR3 reads CASSFGILTDTQYF. The CDR3 DNA follows: TGTGCCAGCAGTTTCGGGATTCTCACAGATACGCAGTATTTT.

This clonotype occurred a few times. The rearrangement joins TRBV29-1 to TRBJ2-1; 13 bases align to TRBD2. Trimming at V came to 7 bases and at J to 7 bases, leaving 7 bases not matched to a gene. CDR3 size: 14 residues. Germline lookup yields CDR1 SQVTM and CDR2 ANQGSEA. The CDR3: CSAELAGGGNEQFF. As DNA, the CDR3 is TGCAGCGCCGAACTAGCGGGAGGGGGGAATGAGCAGTTCTTC.

V is TRBV11-3 and J is TRBJ2-1; tentatively, D is TRBD1 (6 bases). Per the germline V gene, CDR1 is SGHNT and CDR2 is YENEEA. The CDR3 totals 16 residues. The germline V and J ends were trimmed by 3 bases and 3 bases, with 15 bases remaining between them. In nucleotides, the CDR3 is TGTGCCAGCAGCTTCGATGGCAGGGGAGACTACAATGAGCAGTTCTTC. It specifies CASSFDGRGDYNEQFF.

This chain uses TRBV30 with TRBJ1-1; D not certain. This CDR3 contains 12 residues. Per germline, CDR1 GTSNPN and CDR2 SVGIG (reference sequence). Trimming took 3 bases from V and 3 from J, leaving 8 bases between them. In DNA form, the CDR3 reads TGTGCCTGGAGACGGATGTACACTGAAGCTTTCTTT. Protein product: CAWRRMYTEAFF.

This clonotype was counted ten times or more. The chain combines TRBV7-2 with TRBJ2-6; no firm D call. This CDR3 contains 15 residues. V gave up 5 bases and J gave up 3 bases, with 11 bases separating them. The germline CDR1 and CDR2 sequences are SGHTA and FQGNSA. CDR3 in DNA: TGTGCCAGCAGCCCAGGAAGTGGTGGGGCCAACGTCCTGACTTTC. It is translated as CASSPGSGGANVLTF.

This clonotype was detected a few times. The genes are TRBV19 and TRBJ2-1; 9 bases are a match to TRBD2. Losses at the gene ends were 5 bases for V and 0 bases for J; bases not matched to a gene: 8. Germline V gene data show CDR1 as LNHDA and CDR2 as SQIVND (reference sequence). This CDR3 spans 17 amino acids. CDR3 residues: CASSFLSGSSSYNEQFF. CDR3 nucleotide sequence: TGTGCCAGTAGTTTCCTTAGCGGGAGCAGCTCCTACAATGAGCAGTTCTTC.

This clonotype appeared a few times. The chain is built from TRBV25-1 and TRBJ1-3; TRBD1 might be the D (6 bases). Between the trimmed V and J ends, which lost 4 bases and 7 bases, there was a span of 14 bases. This CDR3 region has 14 residues. CDR1 and CDR2 from the germline V gene are MGHDK and SYGVNS. The DNA of the CDR3 is TGTGCCAGCAGTGTTTCAGGGGATTCGAACACCATATATTTT. Its translation is CASSVSGDSNTIYF. Drawing the rest from reference TRBV25-1 and TRBJ1-3, the complete variable domain is EADIYQTPRYLVIGTGKKITLECSQTMGHDKMYWYQQDPGMELHLIHYSYGVNSTEKGDLSSESTVSRIRTEHFPLTLESARPSHTSQYLCASSVSGDSNTIYFGEGSWLTVV.

V usage is TRBV7-8 and J usage is TRBJ1-3; D gene ambiguous. Trimming stripped 3 bases from V and 3 bases from J, with 9 bases between. CDR1 SGHVS and CDR2 FQNEAQ come from the germline V gene. CDR3 length equals 14 residues. CDR3: CASSFLRVGNTIYF. The CDR3 nucleotides read TGTGCCAGCAGCTTCTTGAGGGTTGGAAACACCATATATTTT.

The genes are TRBV6-5 and TRBJ2-1; TRBD2 might be the D (6 bases). Germline V gives CDR1 MNHEY, CDR2 SVGAGI. With 7 bases removed from V and 3 bases from J, the gap between germline ends came to 16 bases. The CDR3 length is 15 residues. In nucleotides, the CDR3 is TGTGCCAGCACCCCAAGCGGGTTAGGCTACAATGAGCAGTTCTTC. This translates into CASTPSGLGYNEQFF.

The sample holds a few counts of this clonotype. The CDR3 loop is CATSAWDSSYEQYF. In DNA form, the CDR3 reads TGTGCCACCAGTGCCTGGGACAGCTCCTACGAGCAGTACTTC. V usage is TRBV24-1 and J usage is TRBJ2-7, with 7 bases matching TRBD1. CDR3 length: 14 residues. Germline CDR1 KGHDR, CDR2 SFDVKD. After removal of 5 bases from V and 0 bases from J, the junction contained 3 bases not matched to a gene.